This TCR beta chain was sequenced in a study of cytomegalovirus exposure and HLA in healthy donors (TCRdb year 2017). General notes on the study: An earlier analysis of roughly 500 of the donors reported more than 250 Gb of sequence data and approximately 110 million unique TCR beta sequences from about 200 million T cells. The study aimed to test whether cataloging public T cell receptors could reveal signatures of past pathogen exposure. Using immunosequencing, the study profiled T cell repertoires from 666 subjects and related those repertoires to cytomegalovirus serostatus. Alongside the repertoire data, information on donor age, sex, ethnicity and CMV serostatus was compiled. Both class I and class II loci were covered by HLA typing, at four-digit resolution. All discovery cohort repertoires had been generated on a single sequencing platform. High-throughput TCR immunosequencing, statistical association of individual TCRs with disease status, and machine learning were combined to predict cytomegalovirus infection status. The later analysis used no new phenotypic data to find candidate immune exposures, relying instead on TCR beta sequences and their occurrence across donors. Roughly five DR-DQ haplotypes were handled as single units for association and clustering because linkage in the cohort was strong. Among roughly 400 genotyped donors of the cohort, an average of about 220,000 unique TCR beta nucleotide sequences was sequenced per donor, of which roughly 18% were non-productive. A separate validation cohort of 100 to 150 different subjects was used in addition to the 666-subject first cohort. Typing coverage varied by locus: about 620-630 donors for A, B, C, DRB1 and DQB1; approximately 500 for DQA1; over 600 for DPA1; roughly 450 for DPB1. Of the roughly 400 genotyped donors, approximately 82% fell in the genetic ancestry cluster associated with self-reported Caucasian donors. An earlier analysis of approximately 500 of the donors applied high-throughput TCR beta sequencing to assess whether each TCR beta V gene segment acted as functional or pseudogenic. Around 330 gigabases of sequencing data and around 88 million unique TCR sequences made up an early release that covered nearly 650 HLA-typed donors. A later genetic analysis took genome-wide SNP genotypes for about three fifths of the roughly 700 donors and used that subset as a discovery cohort. A later analysis re-examined previously published TCR beta repertoires from more than 600 donors and added high-resolution HLA genotyping to investigate patterns of TCR occurrence. General study outcomes and caveats: According to a later genetic analysis, donors in an Asian-associated ancestry cluster had fewer N-insertions in productive TCRs than the approximately 650-donor mean. Across donors, most TCR sequences were observed very rarely, whereas some public TCRs were present in many individuals. Roughly uniform sequencing depth across donors was assumed in presence/absence analyses, although this assumption may not hold. The study gave a list of about 170 TCR beta chains associated with cytomegalovirus. A few of the identified cytomegalovirus-associated TCR beta chains were confirmed in vitro to be specific for cytomegalovirus antigens. It was suggested by the authors that the approach could potentially be generalized to other disease states and immunological phenotypes. Linkage disequilibrium might explain the correlated functional status among segregating V segments, but an unknown experimental factor could not be excluded. Because counts were too low, about 18 rarely observed V segments, including chromosome 9 orphons, were excluded from the earlier analysis of several hundred of the donors. Most CMV-associated TCR beta chains appeared to be HLA-restricted in a later analysis, and the HLA associations seemed to be driven largely by CMV exposure. A further reported finding was that TCR beta sequences accurately predicted the HLA-A and HLA-B alleles for most subjects in the first cohort. The only immune exposure information available for the cohort was CMV serostatus. At a false discovery rate of 0.05, a later analysis linked under 20,000 TCR beta sequences to specific HLA alleles. Some IMGT-functional V segments, including TRBV6-2 and TRBV6-3, could not be told apart with the 87-base-pair reads, so those segments were excluded. A group of highly shared sequence variants was considered likely to be a technical artifact of the sequencing pipeline. In an earlier analysis of 587 of the donors, most TCR beta V segments appeared in productive rearrangements about 90% or about 30% of the time, broadly matching IMGT annotations. Only TCR beta chains were sequenced in this cohort, and the absence of alpha or paired-chain data limited detectable features. HLA typing was unavailable for some donors at each locus, so association tests used only the typed subset. In a later genetic analysis, a missense DCLRE1C variant was associated with V-gene and J-gene trimming of TCR beta chains, and the association was replicated in an independent cohort. In a later analysis, HLA-associated TCR beta chains showed more clonal expansion and lower generation probabilities than non-associated chains that were equally common. In a later analysis, the rate of TCR association differed among HLA loci, with DRB1 alleles having the most associated TCRs and HLA-C alleles having the fewest. When HLA alleles, especially DR and DQ, strongly co-occurred, TCR associations were difficult to assign to individual alleles. A later analysis reported that several top co-occurrence clusters appeared linked to parvovirus B19, influenza, CMV and Epstein-Barr virus. In both the original and validation cohorts, the classifier was reported to diagnose cytomegalovirus status with high specificity and sensitivity.

In total, about 650 healthy bone marrow donors made up the cohort. At the time of sampling, every cohort member was nominally healthy, though immune exposures that went unrecorded were likely present. The donor was CMV seropositive and was included in the group of 270 or so seropositive cohort members. A peripheral blood sample was collected from each donor, and TCR beta sequencing was performed on peripheral blood mononuclear cells. Genomic DNA was extracted from the blood cell samples with the Qiagen DNeasy Blood Extraction Kit. Receptor libraries were prepared by the immunoSEQ multiplex PCR assay. For the multiplex PCR, a mixture combining 60 forward primers for TCR Vbeta segments and 13 reverse primers for TCR Jbeta segments was used. The CDR3 region of rearranged TCR beta genes was amplified from genomic DNA by a multiplex PCR assay. The amplified TCR beta libraries were sequenced on the Illumina HiSeq System as 87-base-pair reads. For the original study's pipeline: A later analysis counted tens of millions of unique TCR beta chains across the 640 or so repertoires, and roughly 10 million of these chains were shared by at least two donors. A nearest-neighbor algorithm error-corrected the raw reads and collapsed the reads into unique sequences, merging closely related sequences to remove PCR and sequencing errors. CDR3 sequences were aligned to IMGT reference sequences to assign V, D and J gene segments. For a sequence to be retained, at least a six-nucleotide match to both a V gene segment and a J gene segment was required. A rearrangement counted as productive if the CDR3 had no stop codons and remained in frame with V and J, and every other rearrangement counted as non-productive. CDR3 was defined by IMGT convention, running from the second conserved V-encoded cysteine to the conserved J-encoded phenylalanine. The earlier analysis of roughly 590 of the donors excluded any sequence lacking an unambiguous match to a single V gene segment. An earlier analysis of several hundred of the donors called V segments functional above 56.7% productive rearrangements and segregating when the between-donor standard deviation exceeded 5%. A statistical classification framework was built to diagnose cytomegalovirus status from the catalog of TCR beta chain sequences. A later analysis assigned V and J genes by comparing TCR nucleotide sequences with IMGT/GENE-DB human TR gene sequences. Using the TCRdist pipeline, a later analysis assigned CDR3 sequences along with most-parsimonious VDJ recombination scenarios. In a later analysis, each TCR beta chain was defined by its CDR3 amino acid sequence together with its V-gene family, and reads without a unique V-gene family were excluded. To address suspected cross-contamination and a sequencing artifact, a later analysis removed approximately 600 highly shared, low-generation-probability nucleotide sequences. In a later analysis, a clonal expansion index for each public chain was calculated from normalized within-repertoire ranks of inferred template counts. A later analysis computed generation probabilities with a VDJ recombination model fitted to out-of-frame rearrangements, and checked the results against IGoR. In a later analysis, TCR-TCR, TCR-HLA and TCR-CMV co-occurrence was scored with hypergeometric tests, and a repertoire-size bias correction was applied to TCR pairs. To estimate false discovery rates, a later analysis permuted the HLA or CMV assignments 20 times. In a later analysis, co-occurring TCRs were grouped with DBSCAN, and TCRdist sequence similarity was added when clustering was performed within HLA-allele-positive subsets. Co-occurrence clustering excluded repertoires with fewer than 30,000 or more than 120,000 public chains, plus five with anomalous nucleotide sharing. TCRdb re-hosts the immuneACCESS table, in-frame sequences only. Its copies lack some clones; in the studies checked, an unresolved V gene accounts for under half of them, and the cause for the rest is not known. Clone size and the V and J calls come from that table; the DNA yielded D and trimming. This sample comprises roughly 38,000 clones, approximately 76% of them detected only once. In total, the top ten clones hold 7.5% to 8.5% of the sample.

Notes on this clone: Its antigen has not been determined. Per-base quality was not reported, and no clone a single base away is much larger than it.

Germline trimming amounts to 1 base on V and 7 bases on J, with 12 as the count of junction bases outside the gene matches. From a lookup of the germline V gene (reference sequence), CDR1 and CDR2 are SEHNR and FQNEAQ. Taken from cysteine to phenylalanine, the CDR3 has 18 residues. Only the CDR3 part of the read is kept: 54 bases, read in frame from the first base. Recombination linked TRBV7-9 to TRBJ2-3; 12 nucleotides in the junction match TRBD1. The sequence was obtained from a woman between 25 and 40 years old in good health and CMV-seropositive. Material for sequencing was PBMCs. The CDR3 reads as follows: CASSLGLLGTGGVNTQYF. The DNA is as follows: TGTGCCAGCAGCTTAGGGCTGCTAGGGACAGGGGGCGTGAATACGCAGTATTTT. Full variable domain (CDR3 extended with the reference TRBV7-9 and TRBJ2-3 proteins): DTGVSQNPRHKITKRGQNVTFRCDPISEHNRLYWYRQTLGQGPEFLTYFQNEAQLEKSRLLSDRFSAERPKGSFSTLEIQRTEQGDSAMYLCASSLGLLGTGGVNTQYFGPGTRLTVL.